This TCR beta chain was recorded in a study of blood T cell repertoires in COVID-19. The wider study: The analysed material was cDNA or gDNA that came from T cells, B-cell-depleted T cells, or PBMCs.

This table comes from immunoSEQ multiplex PCR, and its TCRdb copy is limited to in-frame clones, with some not included. Here the sample spans roughly 260,000 clones, roughly nine tenths being singletons. The V gene's germline CDR1 is DFQATT and CDR2 SNEGSKA (reference sequence). V lost 3 bases, J lost 2 bases, and 11 bases stayed unmatched. The CDR3 loop spans 16 amino acids. Sequenced input: peripheral blood. The chain joins TRBV20-1 to TRBJ1-2, with 8 bases lining up with TRBD1. The receptor comes from a man between 60 and 70 years old who had recovered from COVID-19. The CDR3 sequence is CSASFNRGSVNYGYTF. CDR3 sequence (DNA): TGCAGTGCTAGTTTCAACAGGGGGTCAGTGAACTATGGCTACACCTTC.